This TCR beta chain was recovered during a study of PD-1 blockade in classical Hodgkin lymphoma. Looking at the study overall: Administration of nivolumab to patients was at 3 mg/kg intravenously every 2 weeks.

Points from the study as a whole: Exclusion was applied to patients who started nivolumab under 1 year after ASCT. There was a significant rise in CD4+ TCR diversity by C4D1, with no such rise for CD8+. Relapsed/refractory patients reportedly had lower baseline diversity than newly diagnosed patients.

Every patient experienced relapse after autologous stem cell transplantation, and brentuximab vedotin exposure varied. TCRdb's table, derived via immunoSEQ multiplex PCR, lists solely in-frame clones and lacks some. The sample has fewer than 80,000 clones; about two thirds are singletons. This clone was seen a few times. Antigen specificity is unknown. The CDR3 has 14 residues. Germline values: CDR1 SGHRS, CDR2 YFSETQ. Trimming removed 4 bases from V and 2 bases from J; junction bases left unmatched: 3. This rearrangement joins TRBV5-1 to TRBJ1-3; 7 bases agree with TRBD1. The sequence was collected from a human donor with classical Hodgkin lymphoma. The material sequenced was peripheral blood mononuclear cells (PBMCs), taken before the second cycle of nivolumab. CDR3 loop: CASSAGTAGNTIYF. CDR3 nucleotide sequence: TGCGCCAGCAGCGCGGGGACAGCTGGAAACACCATATATTTT.